The entry below gives a single TCR beta chain sequence along with its context. This clone was detected only a few times. Its antigen remains unidentified. It has no much larger one-base neighbor in the sample; base qualities were not kept. The CDR3 contains 14 residues, cysteine and phenylalanine counted. Only the CDR3 part of the read is kept: 42 bases, read in frame from the first base. CDR1 and CDR2, per the germline V gene (reference sequence), are SGHNT and YYREEE. Trimming takes 4 bases off V and 4 bases off J; junction bases not matched to a gene: 4. The record originates from a study of beta chain features in type 1 diabetes (dated by TCRdb to 2016 to 2018). With regard to the full study: Patients and healthy donors did not differ in mean age, gender distribution, total cell number or subset yield. The study compared TCRB repertoires of sorted circulating CD4+ T cell subsets between recently diagnosed type 1 diabetes patients and matched healthy donors. Regulatory and stem cell-like memory subsets were isolated from only 8 patients and about eight healthy donors, whereas naive and central memory subsets came from all 28 donors. A total of 85 million to 140 million sorted cells were examined across all samples, and the number of cells per subset was strongly correlated with RNA yield.

Each donor gave one peripheral blood draw, averaging approximately 0.12 L, which was collected into heparinised tubes. A BD FACSAria II was used to sort naive, central memory, regulatory and stem cell-like memory CD4+ T cells with a panel that included CD45RO, CCR7, CD25, CD127, CD95 and CD27. Every sorted population had a purity above 98%. Right away, PBMCs were isolated by Lymphoprep density gradient centrifugation and were stained directly, with no culture step. So that batch effects would be minimized, each experiment stained and sorted samples in pairs, pairing one healthy donor with one patient. Summary of the overall study and its limitations: In all four CD4+ subsets, TCRB CDR3 length was moderately but significantly shorter in type 1 diabetes patients. Because the HLA sub-analyses included only small numbers of individuals, any influence of HLA type on TCRB rearrangement was left unresolved. Because cDNA was sequenced instead of genomic DNA, activated cells with high expression could be over-represented, although the groups did not differ in activation or CD3 levels. At VDJ recombination sites, patients with type 1 diabetes made fewer insertions and deleted more nucleotides, a pattern implying thymic rearrangement abnormalities. Shorter templates might be favored by PCR, yet because patient and control samples were amplified and corrected together, any such skew would affect both groups equally. Naive, central memory and regulatory TCRB repertoires appeared to be more alike among patients than among healthy donors.

The High Capacity cDNA Reverse Transcription Kit was used to reverse transcribe all of the isolated RNA, meaning that expressed TCRB transcripts were what got sequenced. Deep immunoSEQ sequencing was performed on naive, central memory and regulatory T cell samples, with an average of around 3.4 million total reads per sample. After sorted cells were lysed in RLT buffer, RNA was extracted with DNase-treated RNeasy Micro or Mini kits, with the choice depending on cell number. Each cell subset was processed separately to prevent cross-contamination, with patient and healthy donor samples processed together. The immunoSEQ multiplex PCR was used to amplify TCRB sequences from cDNA, yielding 87-bp fragments that span the CDR3 region. Amplicons were sequenced on the Illumina HiSeq platform. The study's own analysis went as follows. Synthetic template baselines were used to correct PCR bias computationally, reads within Hamming distance 2 were collapsed together, and singletons that could not be merged were discarded. By aligning reads against IMGT, V, D and J genes, CDR3 length, and insertions or deletions at six rearrangement sites were assigned. Clonotype counts were normalized to sorted cell number within each subset before computing true diversity and Gini coefficients with the tcR R package. The overlap coefficient, calculated on TCRB nucleotide sequences, was used to measure repertoire sharing. TCRdb holds this immuneACCESS table with in-frame rearrangements only. Some clones are missing; in checked studies, unresolved V genes explain under half, and the rest has no known cause. V, J and clone size are taken as reported in that table, and D and trimming were inferred from the DNA itself. The sample table contains 15,000 or so clones; only one count was recorded for around 63% of them. The ten biggest clones cover less than 2.5% of the sample.

Sample: Tregs from blood. Read against the paper, the sample's cell subset or site label means: regulatory CD4+ T cells. This TCR derives from a man aged 25-40 years with type 1 diabetes. The rearranged segments are TRBV5-4 and TRBJ1-3, and TRBD1 matches 8 of the central bases. The CDR3 protein sequence reads: CASSRQGRGNTIYF. The nucleotide sequence reads as follows: TGTGCCAGCAGCCGACAGGGGCGAGGAAACACCATATATTTT.